Below, one T cell receptor (beta chain) is given with its context. The antigen is not known. This entry comes from a study of cytomegalovirus exposure and HLA in healthy donors. Overall study context: Earlier findings included 100 million to 130 million unique TCR beta sequences obtained from 150 million to 200 million T cells.

Use of 60 Vbeta and 13 Jbeta primers characterized the PCR. Clones were sequenced by immunoSEQ multiplex PCR, and TCRdb holds only the in-frame ones, with some missing. The sample includes about 60,000 clones, about 80% of them seen just once. General study points: According to an earlier analysis, most TCR beta V segments yielded productive rearrangements about 87% or about 30% of the time. It was only CMV serostatus that was available as immune exposure information.

The trim removed 3 bases at V and 6 bases at J, leaving 9 bases unmatched. CDR1 is SGHVS and CDR2 is FQNEAQ in the germline V gene. This CDR3 is built from 15 residues. Donors in the study were healthy people who gave bone marrow. The chain carries TRBV7-8 and TRBJ1-2; 8 bases match TRBD1. Sequences were obtained from PBMCs. This TCR came from a woman in her 30s in good health and CMV-seronegative. CDR3 bases: TGTGCCAGCAGCTTTTGGGGTAAACAGGGGGATGGCTACACCTTC. Its protein product is CASSFWGKQGDGYTF.